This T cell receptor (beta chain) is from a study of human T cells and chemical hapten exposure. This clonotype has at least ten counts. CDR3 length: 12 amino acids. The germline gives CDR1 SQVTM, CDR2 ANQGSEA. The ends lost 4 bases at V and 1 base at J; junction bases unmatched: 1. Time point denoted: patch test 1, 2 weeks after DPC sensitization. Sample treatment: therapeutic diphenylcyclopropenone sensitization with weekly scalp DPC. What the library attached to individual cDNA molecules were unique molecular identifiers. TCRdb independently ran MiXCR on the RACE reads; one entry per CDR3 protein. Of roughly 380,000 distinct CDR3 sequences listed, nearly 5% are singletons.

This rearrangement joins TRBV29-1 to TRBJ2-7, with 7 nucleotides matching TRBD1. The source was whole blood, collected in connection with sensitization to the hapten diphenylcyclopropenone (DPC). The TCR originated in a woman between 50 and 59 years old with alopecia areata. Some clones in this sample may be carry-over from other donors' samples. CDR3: CSVGQGSYEQYF. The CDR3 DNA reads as TGCAGCGTTGGACAGGGTTCCTACGAGCAGTACTTC.